This entry features one T cell receptor (beta chain) sequence. Its antigen remains unknown. The sample comes from a study of cytomegalovirus exposure and HLA in healthy donors. For the study at large: Approximately 81% of 350 to 400 genotyped donors fell in the Caucasian-associated ancestry cluster.

The V gene's germline CDR1 is SGHDN and CDR2 FVKESK. This CDR3 is 16 amino acids long. V was clipped by 0 bases and J by 1 base, with 12 bases between them. The primer mix had 60 Vbeta and 13 Jbeta primers. Libraries were prepared by immunoSEQ multiplex PCR; TCRdb keeps only in-frame clonotypes and omits some of them. Here the sample spans approximately 160,000 clones, 55% to 70% being singletons. Study results and caveats: TRBV6-2, TRBV6-3 and some other V segments were unresolvable in 87-base-pair reads. Cytomegalovirus-associated status was assigned to about 150 TCR beta chains. The classifier reportedly diagnosed cytomegalovirus status with high specificity and sensitivity.

The TCR comes from a woman in her thirties or forties in good health and CMV-seropositive. This chain joins TRBV14 and TRBJ1-1, with D perhaps matching TRBD1 (6 bases). What was sequenced was PBMCs. Written as DNA, the CDR3 is TGTGCCAGCAGCCAAGATCAAGGACAGCAGAACACTGAAGCTTTCTTT. Amino acids: CASSQDQGQQNTEAFF.